Listed below are T cell receptor beta chains from one sample, sequenced in a study of T cells in tuberculosis. Data came from immunoSEQ multiplex PCR; TCRdb stores just in-frame clones and leaves some out. The sample records about 30,000 clones, around 90% being singletons. The sequencing here drew on PBMCs, taken at tuberculosis diagnosis. The source of these receptors is an adult with tuberculosis. The CDR3 runs from the conserved cysteine through the conserved F or W. Fields, in order: clone size, V gene, J gene, D gene, CDR3 protein, CDR3 DNA. A D gene is named only where the DNA matches it firmly. Clone size is shown for a subset of rows, as once, few, many or a class of expanded clone.

NA,TRBV19,TRBJ1-1,NA,CASSIGGGTEAFF,TGTGCCAGTAGTATCGGGGGAGGTACTGAAGCTTTCTTT
NA,TRBV15,TRBJ2-2,TRBD2,CATSRGGGNTGELFF,TGTGCCACCAGCAGGGGCGGGGGGAACACCGGGGAGCTGTTTTTT
NA,TRBV6-1,TRBJ1-2,TRBD1,CASSSGTGGNYGYTF,TGTGCCAGCAGTTCCGGGACAGGGGGCAACTATGGCTACACCTTC
NA,TRBV25-1,TRBJ2-7,NA,CASSEYTAGTYEQYF,TGTGCCAGCAGTGAATACACAGCTGGTACCTACGAGCAGTACTTC
NA,TRBV28,TRBJ2-1,TRBD2,CASSLSLAESNEQFF,TGTGCCAGCAGTTTATCGCTAGCGGAGAGCAATGAGCAGTTCTTC
NA,TRBV21-1,TRBJ2-3,NA,CASSKKRSGRVADTQYF,TGTGCCAGCAGCAAAAAGCGAAGCGGGAGAGTCGCAGATACGCAGTATTTT
once,TRBV2,TRBJ2-1,NA,CASSVVRVVGDEQFF,TGTGCCAGCAGTGTAGTAAGGGTGGTCGGGGATGAGCAGTTCTTC
NA,TRBV5-5,TRBJ2-7,TRBD2,CASSLALAGLAGVGDEQYF,TGTGCCAGCAGCTTAGCCCTAGCAGGACTAGCGGGAGTCGGAGACGAGCAGTACTTC
NA,TRBV9,TRBJ2-7,TRBD2,CASSPPGRAPYEQYF,TGTGCCAGCAGCCCCCCAGGGAGGGCCCCCTACGAGCAGTACTTC
NA,TRBV10-2,TRBJ2-5,NA,CAIPTNRDNQETQYF,TGCGCCATCCCGACAAACCGGGACAACCAAGAGACCCAGTACTTC
NA,TRBV10-2,TRBJ2-3,TRBD2,CASSESGGSDTQYF,TGCGCCAGCAGTGAGTCGGGAGGGTCGGATACGCAGTATTTT
NA,TRBV10-2,TRBJ2-7,NA,CASLKLPYEQYF,TGCGCCAGCCTGAAACTTCCCTACGAGCAGTACTTC
NA,TRBV2,TRBJ1-3,NA,CASSERAGPGNTIYF,TGTGCCAGCAGTGAAAGGGCAGGGCCTGGAAACACCATATATTTT
NA,TRBV13,TRBJ2-1,TRBD2,CASSSITSGGVQFF,TGTGCCAGCAGCTCCATTACTTCGGGGGGGGTGCAGTTCTTC
NA,TRBV20-1,TRBJ2-5,NA,CSANKETQYF,TGCAGTGCCAACAAAGAGACCCAGTACTTC
NA,TRBV2,TRBJ1-4,NA,CASRKEVTANEKLFF,TGTGCCAGCAGAAAGGAAGTGACAGCAAATGAAAAACTGTTTTTT
NA,TRBV6-1,TRBJ2-1,TRBD2,CASTGGTSGANEQFF,TGTGCCAGCACGGGGGGGACTAGCGGGGCTAATGAGCAGTTCTTC
NA,TRBV2,TRBJ1-2,TRBD1,CASSENLLGGPNGYTF,TGTGCCAGCAGTGAAAATCTATTAGGGGGCCCAAATGGCTACACCTTC
NA,TRBV5-4,TRBJ1-1,NA,CASSSRSMNTEAFF,TGTGCCAGCAGTTCCAGATCCATGAACACTGAAGCTTTCTTT
NA,TRBV19,TRBJ2-5,TRBD1,CASSIAGTGSEETQYF,TGTGCCAGTAGTATAGCCGGGACAGGGTCAGAAGAGACCCAGTACTTC
NA,TRBV29-1,TRBJ2-7,TRBD2,CSVEDLAGGLYEQYF,TGCAGCGTTGAAGATCTGGCGGGGGGTTTATACGAGCAGTACTTC
NA,TRBV30,TRBJ2-7,TRBD1,CAWSVLAGGEQYF,TGTGCCTGGAGTGTATTGGCAGGGGGCGAGCAGTACTTC
NA,TRBV29-1,TRBJ2-1,NA,CSGLPSSYNEQFF,TGCAGCGGACTGCCGAGCTCCTACAATGAGCAGTTCTTC
NA,TRBV2,TRBJ2-7,TRBD2,CASSVNRDYQSSYEQYF,TGTGCCAGCAGTGTTAACCGGGACTACCAAAGTTCCTACGAGCAGTACTTC
NA,TRBV9,TRBJ2-6,NA,CASSVGDKWGLRANVLTF,TGTGCCAGCAGCGTAGGCGATAAGTGGGGGCTCAGGGCCAACGTCCTGACTTTC
NA,TRBV2,TRBJ1-2,TRBD1,CASRIGGQGYYGYTF,TGTGCCAGCAGGATAGGGGGACAGGGCTACTATGGCTACACCTTC
NA,TRBV12-5,TRBJ2-7,NA,CASGLGLEQYF,TGTGCTAGTGGTTTGGGTCTCGAGCAGTACTTC
NA,TRBV5-1,TRBJ2-1,NA,CASSLDPLTMLYNEQFF,TGCGCCAGCAGCTTGGACCCCCTGACTATGCTATACAATGAGCAGTTCTTC
NA,TRBV2,TRBJ2-1,TRBD1,CASSEAMGQGSREQFF,TGTGCCAGCAGTGAAGCGATGGGACAGGGGTCGCGTGAGCAGTTCTTC
NA,TRBV5-1,TRBJ1-4,NA,CASQWGRGGGNEKLFF,TGCGCCAGCCAGTGGGGTCGCGGCGGGGGTAATGAAAAACTGTTTTTT
NA,TRBV5-4,TRBJ2-1,TRBD2,CASSITSGSYNEQFF,TGTGCCAGCAGCATTACTAGCGGTTCCTACAATGAGCAGTTCTTC
once,TRBV28,TRBJ2-7,TRBD2,CASGQLAGPYEQYF,TGTGCCAGCGGCCAACTAGCGGGGCCCTACGAGCAGTACTTC
NA,TRBV9,TRBJ1-4,NA,CASSVLSGAGEKLFF,TGTGCCAGCAGCGTTCTCTCAGGGGCAGGCGAAAAACTGTTTTTT
NA,TRBV19,TRBJ2-1,TRBD2,CASSRTSGSYNEQFF,TGTGCCAGTAGTAGGACTAGCGGGTCCTACAATGAGCAGTTCTTC
once,TRBV7-8,TRBJ2-5,NA,CASSLIRGRLWETQYF,TGTGCCAGCAGCTTAATCCGGGGGAGGTTGTGGGAGACCCAGTACTTC
NA,TRBV11-2,TRBJ2-7,NA,CASSPTRGNEQYF,TGTGCCAGCAGCCCTACACGGGGGAACGAGCAGTACTTC
few,TRBV27,TRBJ1-2,NA,CASSLNGGARYGYTF,TGTGCCAGCAGTTTAAATGGGGGCGCTAGGTATGGCTACACCTTC
NA,TRBV6-6,TRBJ2-7,TRBD2,CASSYSLAGAYEQYF,TGTGCCAGCAGTTACTCGCTAGCGGGGGCCTACGAGCAGTACTTC
NA,TRBV7-2,TRBJ1-3,TRBD1,CASSPDRAGNTIYF,TGTGCCAGCAGCCCAGACAGGGCTGGAAACACCATATATTTT
once,TRBV9,TRBJ1-1,NA,CASSVGGREAFF,TGTGCCAGCAGCGTTGGAGGCCGTGAAGCTTTCTTT
NA,TRBV10-3,TRBJ1-5,NA,CAIAPTLNQPQHF,TGTGCCATCGCCCCGACTCTCAATCAGCCCCAGCATTTT
NA,TRBV27,TRBJ2-1,TRBD2,CASSSSGGPYNEQFF,TGTGCCAGCAGTTCGAGCGGGGGGCCTTACAATGAGCAGTTCTTC
NA,TRBV6-5,TRBJ1-6,NA,CASSRDSGPSPLHF,TGTGCCAGCAGTAGGGACTCCGGCCCGTCACCCCTCCACTTT
NA,TRBV20-1,TRBJ2-5,NA,CSGEFQETQYF,TGCAGTGGAGAATTCCAAGAGACCCAGTACTTC
NA,TRBV7-9,TRBJ2-1,TRBD2,CASSLGSIGTSGWDEQFF,TGTGCCAGCAGCTTAGGGAGCATTGGGACTAGCGGATGGGATGAGCAGTTCTTC
NA,TRBV4-1,TRBJ2-3,NA,CASSQAVDTQYF,TGCGCCAGCAGCCAAGCAGTCGATACGCAGTATTTT
NA,TRBV5-1,TRBJ2-3,TRBD1,CASSEGQGADTQYF,TGCGCCAGCAGCGAGGGACAGGGGGCAGATACGCAGTATTTT
NA,TRBV14,TRBJ1-2,NA,CASSLRTFGAEGYTF,TGTGCCAGCAGCTTACGGACATTTGGGGCCGAGGGCTACACCTTC
NA,TRBV7-2,TRBJ2-7,NA,CASSSSWEVYEQYF,TGTGCCAGCAGCTCATCTTGGGAGGTCTACGAGCAGTACTTC
once,TRBV5-1,TRBJ2-7,NA,CASSFAASYEQYF,TGCGCCAGCAGCTTTGCGGCTTCCTACGAGCAGTACTTC
NA,TRBV27,TRBJ1-5,NA,CASSLNQGDQPQHF,TGTGCCAGCAGTTTAAATCAGGGCGATCAGCCCCAGCATTTT
NA,TRBV6-6,TRBJ2-6,NA,CASGAQGSGANVLTF,TGTGCCAGCGGGGCTCAGGGCTCTGGGGCCAACGTCCTGACTTTC
NA,TRBV28,TRBJ1-1,NA,CASSLLGPAPNTEAFF,TGTGCCAGCTCGCTATTGGGGCCGGCACCGAACACTGAAGCTTTCTTT
NA,TRBV19,TRBJ2-1,TRBD2,CAGGEVAYNEQFF,TGTGCCGGGGGGGAGGTCGCCTACAATGAGCAGTTCTTC